This TCR beta chain is drawn from a study of identical twins (dated by TCRdb to 2016 to 2018). At the level of the whole study: To test whether fetal clonotypes persist, this study deep-sequenced TCR alpha and beta repertoires from monozygotic twins, from unrelated adults of various ages, and from cord blood. To rule out contamination, the twin experiments were replicated at different times with different library preparation protocols.

All donors were healthy Caucasians. Three pairs of female monozygotic twins, all aged about 18 to 30 years, were included in the twin cohort. Peripheral blood mononuclear cells were used as the source from which RNA for TCR libraries was isolated. This clonotype occurred a few times. The antigen this receptor binds is unknown. Base qualities are not provided; no much larger clone lies one nucleotide away. What the study reported, not specific to this receptor: In beta out-of-frame sequences, excess twin sharing was weaker, because having fewer shared sequences lowered the signal-to-noise ratio. In monozygotic twins, out-of-frame TCR alpha sharing was systematically underestimated by recombination models, although the models agreed with sharing between unrelated individuals. Invariant T cells such as MAIT and iNKT could partly confound zero-insertion analyses, though diverse VJ usage argued against this for most clonotypes. Because the same donors could not be followed over many years, conclusions were based on cross-sectional statistical analysis. Compared with coincidental sharing between unrelated individuals, out-of-frame TCR alpha sequences shared between twins had an excess of sequences with low generation probability. Fewer insertions were carried by abundant cord blood beta clonotypes, a similar but weaker trend appeared in young adult naive repertoires, and no such trend appeared in memory repertoires.

The library relied on 5' RACE. Sequencing took place on an Illumina HiSeq 2000. A universal primer binding site was introduced by template switching, and a unique molecular identifier was present in the final cDNA, enabling accurate counting of TCR cDNA molecules. Specific primers in the conserved constant-segment region were used to synthesize first-strand cDNA for TCR alpha and beta chains. To control for contamination, every cDNA library carried two barcodes: a SMART-Mk sample barcode plus Illumina barcodes. TruSeq adapter sequences and Illumina sample barcodes were added in two successive PCR steps. TCR alpha and beta cDNA libraries were sequenced on the Illumina HiSeq platform with custom primers. From the authors' description of their analysis: MiGEC processed the raw reads to extract unique molecular identifiers, while MiXCR was used to determine the CDR3 positions. Recombination models were inferred per individual with the repgenHMM and IGoR tools using an EM algorithm. The analysis of shared clonotypes was done with the tcR package in R, with sharing normalized by the product of cloneset sizes. To study raw recombination free of thymic and clonal selection effects, out-of-frame nonproductive sequences were analyzed. TCRdb itself trimmed the public reads at Q25 with fastp, ran MiXCR and retained productive beta chains. Each entry merges the rows of one CDR3 protein and shows their most common DNA and genes. The V and J calls shown here were made by TCRdb, not taken from the authors' results. The sample profile shows 700,000 or so distinct CDR3 sequences; around 8.6% of them were found once. Together, the top ten hold approximately 0.96% of the sample.

These records were also assigned to another study, of yellow fever vaccine responses in identical twins. As that second paper reports: The T cell response to vaccination in identical twins was reported by the authors to appear partly convergent and partly personalized. The study precisely tracked vaccine-responding T cell clones in identical twins.

The sequence was collected from a woman between 18 and 29 years old in good health. Sequencing used PBMCs.

DNA sequence: TGTGCCAGCAGCTTCGGTTACGCAGTGACTGAAGCTTTCTTT. Its protein is CASSFGYAVTEAFF. The chain employs TRBV7-2 and TRBJ1-1; no D gene can be assigned with confidence. A distance of 13 bases separates the germline ends of V and J, which lose 3 bases and 5 bases respectively. CDR1 and CDR2 are read off the germline V gene as SGHTA and FQGNSA. Measured from the cysteine to the phenylalanine, the CDR3 is 14 residues long. Only the CDR3 DNA is retained, 42 bases long and in frame from the first base.